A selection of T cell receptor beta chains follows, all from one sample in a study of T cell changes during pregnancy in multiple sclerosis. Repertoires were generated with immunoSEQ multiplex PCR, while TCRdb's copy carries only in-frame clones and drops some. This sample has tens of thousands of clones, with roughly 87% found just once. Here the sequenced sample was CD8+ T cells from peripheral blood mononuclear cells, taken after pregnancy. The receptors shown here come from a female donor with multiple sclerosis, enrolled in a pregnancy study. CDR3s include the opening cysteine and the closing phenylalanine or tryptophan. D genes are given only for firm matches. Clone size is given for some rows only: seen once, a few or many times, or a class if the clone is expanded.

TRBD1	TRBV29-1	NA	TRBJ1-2	CSTLDRGYGYTF	TGCAGCACCCTCGACAGGGGCTATGGCTACACCTTC
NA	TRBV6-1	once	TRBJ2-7	CASSGESYEQYF	TGTGCCAGCAGTGGCGAATCCTACGAGCAGTACTTC
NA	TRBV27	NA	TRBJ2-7	CASSLFGGSYEQYF	TGTGCCAGCAGTTTATTCGGCGGGTCCTACGAGCAGTACTTC
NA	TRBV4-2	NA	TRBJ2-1	CASSDYYLPPGNEQFF	TGTGCCAGCAGCGACTACTACCTCCCTCCTGGTAATGAGCAGTTCTTC
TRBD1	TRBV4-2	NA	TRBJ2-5	CASSQAQGEQETQYF	TGTGCCAGCAGCCAAGCCCAGGGGGAACAAGAGACCCAGTACTTC
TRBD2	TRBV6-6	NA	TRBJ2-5	CASSAGREGLGETQYF	TGTGCCAGCAGTGCCGGGCGGGAGGGCCTGGGTGAGACCCAGTACTTC
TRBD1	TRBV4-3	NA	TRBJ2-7	CASSQGWDRAYEQYF	TGCGCCAGCAGCCAAGGCTGGGACAGGGCTTACGAGCAGTACTTC
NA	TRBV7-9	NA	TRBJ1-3	CASSSDFQGNTIYF	TGTGCCAGCAGCTCCGACTTCCAGGGGAACACCATATATTTT
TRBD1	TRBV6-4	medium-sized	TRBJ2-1	CASSDGTGGNEQFF	TGTGCCAGCAGTGACGGGACAGGGGGCAATGAGCAGTTCTTC
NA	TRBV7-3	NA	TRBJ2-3	CASSFVGAPDTQYF	TGTGCCAGCAGCTTTGTGGGGGCCCCAGATACGCAGTATTTT
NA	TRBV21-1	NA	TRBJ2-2	CASSKGKLLGSGGELFF	TGTGCCAGCAGCAAAGGGAAGCTCCTCGGGTCTGGCGGGGAGCTGTTTTTT
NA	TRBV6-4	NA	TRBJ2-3	CASSEYSGMADTQYF	TGTGCCAGCAGTGAATACTCCGGGATGGCAGATACGCAGTATTTT
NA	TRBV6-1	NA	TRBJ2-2	CASSEGAGNTGELFF	TGTGCCAGCAGTGAGGGGGCAGGAAATACCGGGGAGCTGTTTTTT
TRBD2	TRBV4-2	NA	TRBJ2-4	CASSKGLEPGVQYF	TGTGCCAGCAGCAAAGGACTAGAGCCAGGAGTTCAGTACTTC
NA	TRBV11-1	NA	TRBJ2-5	CASSQTGFLETQYF	TGTGCCAGCAGCCAAACAGGGTTCTTGGAGACCCAGTACTTC
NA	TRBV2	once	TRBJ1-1	CASSLRQPEAFF	TGTGCCAGCAGTCTCAGACAGCCCGAAGCTTTCTTT
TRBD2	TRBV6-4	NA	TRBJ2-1	CASSPGTSGNNEQFF	TGTGCCAGCAGCCCCGGGACTAGCGGTAACAATGAGCAGTTCTTC
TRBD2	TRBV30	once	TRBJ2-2	CAWRRLAETGELFF	TGTGCCTGGCGAAGACTAGCGGAGACCGGGGAGCTGTTTTTT
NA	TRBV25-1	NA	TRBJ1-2	CASSVARNDGYTF	TGTGCCAGCAGTGTCGCCAGGAACGATGGCTACACCTTC
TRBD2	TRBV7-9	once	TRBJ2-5	CASSLAASGIAAETQYF	TGTGCCAGCAGCTTAGCCGCTAGCGGGATCGCCGCAGAGACCCAGTACTTC
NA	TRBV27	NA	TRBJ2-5	CASSTQGVETQYF	TGTGCCAGCAGTACTCAGGGCGTGGAGACCCAGTACTTC
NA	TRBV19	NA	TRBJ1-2	CASTSNADLDGYTF	TGTGCCAGTACCTCTAACGCGGATTTAGATGGCTACACCTTC
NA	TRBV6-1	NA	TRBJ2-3	CASSEGADTQYF	TGTGCCAGCAGTGAAGGGGCGGATACGCAGTATTTT
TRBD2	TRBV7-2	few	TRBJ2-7	CASSMTSGNYEQYF	TGTGCCAGCAGCATGACTAGCGGCAACTACGAGCAGTACTTC
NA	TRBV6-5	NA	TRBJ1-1	CASRISLGGTEAFF	TGTGCCAGCAGAATCAGCTTGGGGGGGACTGAAGCTTTCTTT
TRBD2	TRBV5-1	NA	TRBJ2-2	CASSFPSGFSTGELFF	TGCGCCAGCAGCTTCCCTAGCGGGTTTTCCACCGGGGAGCTGTTTTTT
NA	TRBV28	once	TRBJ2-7	CASSYPAVSSYEQYF	TGTGCCAGCAGTTACCCCGCCGTTAGCTCCTACGAGCAGTACTTC
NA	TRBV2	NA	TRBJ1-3	CASSEDSRGAGNTIYF	TGTGCCAGCAGTGAAGACAGCCGGGGAGCTGGAAACACCATATATTTT
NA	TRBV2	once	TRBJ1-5	CASSDTVQPQHF	TGTGCCAGCAGTGATACGGTGCAGCCCCAGCATTTT
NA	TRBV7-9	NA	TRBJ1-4	CASSLVYDEKLFF	TGTGCCAGCAGCTTAGTCTATGATGAAAAACTGTTTTTT
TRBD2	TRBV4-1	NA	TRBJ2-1	CASSQEPGLVYNEQFF	TGCGCCAGCAGCCAAGAACCTGGACTAGTGTACAATGAGCAGTTCTTC
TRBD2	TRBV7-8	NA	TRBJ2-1	CASSLASGSVFNEQFF	TGTGCCAGCAGCCTAGCAAGCGGGAGTGTGTTTAATGAGCAGTTCTTC
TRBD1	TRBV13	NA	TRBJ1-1	CASSLGQGGDRTEAFF	TGTGCCAGCAGCTTAGGGCAGGGGGGAGATAGGACTGAAGCTTTCTTT
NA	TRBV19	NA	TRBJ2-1	CASSRPGTNNEQFF	TGTGCCAGTAGTCGGCCGGGAACGAACAATGAGCAGTTCTTC
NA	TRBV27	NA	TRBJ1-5	CASSFGQPNQPQHF	TGTGCCAGCAGTTTTGGGCAGCCCAATCAGCCCCAGCATTTT
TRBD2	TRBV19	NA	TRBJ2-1	CASSWTSGNNEQFF	TGTGCCAGTAGCTGGACTAGCGGAAACAATGAGCAGTTCTTC
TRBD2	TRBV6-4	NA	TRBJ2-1	CASSDSGGSSYNEQFF	TGTGCCAGCAGTGACTCAGGCGGGAGCTCCTACAATGAGCAGTTCTTC
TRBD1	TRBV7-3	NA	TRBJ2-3	CASSPGTGQDTQYF	TGTGCCAGCAGCCCCGGGACAGGGCAAGATACGCAGTATTTT
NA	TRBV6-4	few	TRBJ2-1	CASSSGAYNEQFF	TGTGCCAGCAGTAGCGGAGCCTACAATGAGCAGTTCTTC
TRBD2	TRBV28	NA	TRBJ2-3	CASSTTWTRFLVAGESQYF	TGTGCCAGCAGTACAACGTGGACCCGCTTTTTAGTTGCGGGAGAGTCGCAGTATTTT
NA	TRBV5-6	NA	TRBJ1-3	CASGEGAGNTIYF	TGTGCCAGCGGGGAGGGAGCTGGAAACACCATATATTTT